This TCR beta chain was observed in a study of T cells in localized non-small cell lung cancer. Study-level findings and limits: Adjacent lung had a median about 57 of the 100 largest tumor clones.

This clone showed up just a few times. Antigen: not known. Lacking atypia, the adjacent lung had been sampled at least 2 cm away from the tumor margin. Clones were read by immunoSEQ multiplex PCR, and TCRdb kept only the in-frame ones, dropping some. The table lists roughly 2,700 clones, around 25% of them singletons. The CDR3 consists of 16 residues. Trimming took 5 bases from V and 2 from J; bases not matched to a gene: 7. The chain couples TRBV7-1 to TRBJ2-3, with 10 positions matching TRBD2. TRBV7-1 is noted as an ORF with a role that remains uncertain. Sequences were derived from normal lung tissue next to the tumor, sampled before any cancer treatment. This TCR was recovered from a female donor older than 55 with stage I squamous cell lung carcinoma. As DNA, the CDR3 is TGTGCCAGCAGCGTGAGCGGGAGGGGCTACACAGATACGCAGTATTTT. As protein: CASSVSGRGYTDTQYF.